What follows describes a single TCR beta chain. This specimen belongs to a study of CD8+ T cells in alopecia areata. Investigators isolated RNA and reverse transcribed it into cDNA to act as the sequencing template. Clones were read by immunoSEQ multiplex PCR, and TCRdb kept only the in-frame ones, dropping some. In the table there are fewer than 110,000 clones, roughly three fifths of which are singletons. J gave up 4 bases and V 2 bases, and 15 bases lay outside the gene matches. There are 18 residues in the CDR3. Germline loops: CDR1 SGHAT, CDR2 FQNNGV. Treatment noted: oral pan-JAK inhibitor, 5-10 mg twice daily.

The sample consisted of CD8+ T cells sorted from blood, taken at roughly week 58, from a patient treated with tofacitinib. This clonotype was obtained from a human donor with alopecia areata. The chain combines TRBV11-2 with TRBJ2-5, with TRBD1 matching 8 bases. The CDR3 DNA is TGTGCCAGCAGCTTATCGGATTTTGGCAGGGGGCGAATAGAGACCCAGTACTTC. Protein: CASSLSDFGRGRIETQYF.